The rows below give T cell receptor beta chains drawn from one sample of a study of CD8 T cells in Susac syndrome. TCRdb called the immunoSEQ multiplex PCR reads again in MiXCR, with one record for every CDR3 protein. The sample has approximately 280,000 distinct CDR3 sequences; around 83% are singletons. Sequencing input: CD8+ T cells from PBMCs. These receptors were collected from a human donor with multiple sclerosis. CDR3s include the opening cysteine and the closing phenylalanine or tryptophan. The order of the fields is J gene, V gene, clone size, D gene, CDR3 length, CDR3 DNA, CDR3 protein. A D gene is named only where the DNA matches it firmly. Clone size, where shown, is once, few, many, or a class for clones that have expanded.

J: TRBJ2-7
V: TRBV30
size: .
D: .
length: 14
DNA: TGTGCCTGGAGTAAGGAACAGAGGGCCTACGAGCAGTACTTC
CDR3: CAWSKEQRAYEQYF

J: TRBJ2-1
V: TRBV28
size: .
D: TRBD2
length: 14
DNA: TGTGCCAGCAGTCTAGCGGTTATTAGCAATGAGCAGTTCTTC
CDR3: CASSLAVISNEQFF

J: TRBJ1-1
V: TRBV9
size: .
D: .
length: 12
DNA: TGTGCCAGCAGCGTAGCCGGGCCTGAAGCTTTCTTT
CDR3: CASSVAGPEAFF

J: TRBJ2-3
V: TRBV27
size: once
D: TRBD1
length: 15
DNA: TGTGCCAGCAGTTTAGGACAGGGAACCGGGGGTACGCAGTATTTT
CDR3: CASSLGQGTGGTQYF

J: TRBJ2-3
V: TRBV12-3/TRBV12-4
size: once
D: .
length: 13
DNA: TGTGCCAGCAGCCTCACCGTGCGGGATACGCAGTATTTT
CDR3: CASSLTVRDTQYF

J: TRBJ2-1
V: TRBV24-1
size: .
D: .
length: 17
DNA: TGTGCCACCAGTGATTCAGCGGAGACTAGCTCCTACAATGAGCAGTTCTTC
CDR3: CATSDSAETSSYNEQFF

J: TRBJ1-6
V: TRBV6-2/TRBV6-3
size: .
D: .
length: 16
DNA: TGTGCCAGCAGTTATAGGTACGCCGAATATAATTCACCCCTCCACTTT
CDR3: CASSYRYAEYNSPLHF

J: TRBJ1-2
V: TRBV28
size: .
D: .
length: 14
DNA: TGTGCCAGCAGTCTCCCCCTGGGGGCCTATGGCTACACCTTC
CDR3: CASSLPLGAYGYTF

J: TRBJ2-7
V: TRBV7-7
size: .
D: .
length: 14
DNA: TGTGCTAGCAGCTTGTCTCAGGGTCCCTACGAGCAGTACTTC
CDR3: CASSLSQGPYEQYF

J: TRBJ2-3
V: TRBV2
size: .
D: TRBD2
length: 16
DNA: TGTGCCAGCAGTGAACTAGCGGGAGTCGCTGGAGATACGCAGTATTTT
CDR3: CASSELAGVAGDTQYF

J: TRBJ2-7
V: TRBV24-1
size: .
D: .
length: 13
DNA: TGTGCCACCAGTGCAGGGACCTCCTACGAGCAGTACTTC
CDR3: CATSAGTSYEQYF

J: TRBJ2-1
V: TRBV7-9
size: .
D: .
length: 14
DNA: TGTGCCAGCAGCACCAGGACAGCCTACAATGAGCAGTTCTTC
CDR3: CASSTRTAYNEQFF

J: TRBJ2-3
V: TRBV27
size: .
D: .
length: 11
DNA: TGTGCCAGCAGTCCGTCAGATACGCAGTATTTT
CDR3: CASSPSDTQYF

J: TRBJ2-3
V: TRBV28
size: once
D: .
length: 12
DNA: TGTGCCAGCAGACAGCCCACAGATACGCAGTATTTT
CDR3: CASRQPTDTQYF

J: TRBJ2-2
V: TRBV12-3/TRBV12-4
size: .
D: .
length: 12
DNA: TGTGCCAGCAGTTCCAAGTCCGGGGAGCTGTTTTTT
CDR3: CASSSKSGELFF

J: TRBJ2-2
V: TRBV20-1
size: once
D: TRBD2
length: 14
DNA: TGCAGTGCTAGCCTAGCGGAGGGGACCGGGGAGCTGTTTTTT
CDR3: CSASLAEGTGELFF

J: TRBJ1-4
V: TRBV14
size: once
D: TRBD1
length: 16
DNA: TGTGCCAGCAGTCGAAGGGGCAGGGGGCGGAATGAAAAACTGTTTTTT
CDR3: CASSRRGRGRNEKLFF

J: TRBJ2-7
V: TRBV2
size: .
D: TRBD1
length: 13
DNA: TGTGCCACCCTTGGGGACAGGACCTACGAGCAGTACTTC
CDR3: CATLGDRTYEQYF

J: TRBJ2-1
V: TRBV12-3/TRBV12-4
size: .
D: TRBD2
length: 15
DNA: TGTGCCAGCAGTTTTCCAGCGGGAGGGTGGAATGAGCAGTTCTTC
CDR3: CASSFPAGGWNEQFF

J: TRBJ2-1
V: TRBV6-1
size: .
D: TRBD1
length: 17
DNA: TGTGCCAGCAGTGAAGTAGGCTTCGACAGGGTAGACAATGAGCAGTTCTTC
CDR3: CASSEVGFDRVDNEQFF

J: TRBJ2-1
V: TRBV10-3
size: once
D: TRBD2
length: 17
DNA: TGTGCCATCAGTGAAAGACCCGGGACTAGCGGAAACAATGAGCAGTTCTTC
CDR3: CAISERPGTSGNNEQFF

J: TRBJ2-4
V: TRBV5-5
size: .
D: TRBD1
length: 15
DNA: TGTGCCAGCAGCTCAACGACAGGGGGGTCGAACATTCAGTACTTC
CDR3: CASSSTTGGSNIQYF

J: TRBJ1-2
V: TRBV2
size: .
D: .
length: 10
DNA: TGTGCCAGCATAGGGCCTCGCTACACCTTC
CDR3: CASIGPRYTF

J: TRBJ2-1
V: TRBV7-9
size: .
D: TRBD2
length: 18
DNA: TGTGCCAGCAGCTTACTAGCGGGAGGCGGCTCAGGATACAATGAGCAGTTCTTC
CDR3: CASSLLAGGGSGYNEQFF